These 18 T cell receptor beta chains were all obtained from the same sample, sequenced in a study of low-dose radiotherapy and immunotherapy resistance in tumors. Alpha and beta chains were covered, as first-strand cDNA relied on TRAV- and TRBV-specific primers. With a constant-region primer and a V-primer adapter, TCRs were subjected to around 20 PCR cycles of amplification. TCRdb itself ran the reads through MiXCR, one entry per CDR3 protein. This repertoire shows tens of thousands of distinct CDR3 sequences, roughly 9% found once; its top ten account for around 1%. Time point in this sample: before trial treatment. The starting material was PBMCs, obtained before treatment. Source of these receptors: a male donor with prostate cancer.

This clonotype was detected many times. The rearrangement uses TRBV30 and TRBJ2-6; TRBD1 matches 7 bases. This CDR3 region has 15 residues. The germline V gene encodes CDR1 GTSNPN and CDR2 SVGIG (reference sequence). Losses at the gene ends were 5 bases for V and 0 bases for J; bases not matched to a gene: 4. CDR3 DNA sequence: TGTGCCTGGGACAGGGCAAGCTCTGGGGCCAACGTCCTGACTTTC. Its protein is CAWDRASSGANVLTF.

The sample holds many counts of this clonotype. This chain uses TRBV6-5 with TRBJ1-1; 7 nucleotides align to TRBD1. V gave up 4 bases and J gave up 3 bases; unmatched junction bases: 5. The CDR3 covers 14 residues. Looked up from germline, CDR1 is MNHEY and CDR2 is SVGAGI. CDR3 in DNA: TGTGCCAGCAGTTTTCGACAGGGACACACTGAAGCTTTCTTT. Encoded protein: CASSFRQGHTEAFF.

This clonotype was seen at least ten times. J is TRBJ2-3 and V is TRBV27, with D perhaps TRBD1 (6 bases). Trimming pared 6 bases from V and 2 bases from J, leaving 12 bases between. The CDR3 sequence is 14 residues long. The germline V gene encodes CDR1 MNHEY and CDR2 SMNVEV (reference sequence). As DNA, the CDR3 is TGTGCCAGCAGCCCCGGGACACACACAGATACGCAGTATTTT. Translated, it gives CASSPGTHTDTQYF.

This clonotype was counted ten times or more. The rearrangement joins TRBV20-1 to TRBJ2-5, with 7 bases lining up with TRBD2. CDR1 and CDR2 from the germline V gene are DFQATT and SNEGSKA (reference sequence). There are 16 residues in the CDR3. V gave up 0 bases and J gave up 1 base; unmatched junction bases: 8. This CDR3 is CSARDPLAAVQETQYF. In DNA form, the CDR3 reads TGCAGTGCTAGAGATCCCCTAGCGGCCGTCCAAGAGACCCAGTACTTC.

The rearrangement links TRBV28 to TRBJ2-7; the match to TRBD1 covers 10 bases. The CDR3 covers 13 residues. Germline trimming cut 6 bases from V and 6 bases from J; bases unmatched to any gene: 5. Per germline, CDR1 MDHEN and CDR2 SYDVKM. CDR3: CASSLGQGSEQYF. The CDR3 DNA sequence: TGTGCCAGCAGCCTGGGACAGGGGAGCGAGCAGTACTTC.

Ten or more counts support this clonotype. The gene calls are TRBV7-2 and TRBJ2-7, with 7 bases aligning to TRBD1. Losses at the gene ends were 8 bases for V and 5 bases for J; bases not matched to a gene: 12. The CDR3 has 14 amino acids. In germline, CDR1 is SGHTA, CDR2 FQGNSA. In DNA, the CDR3 is TGTGCCAGCGCTGTGACAGGGACCATCAACGAGCAGTACTTC. Translating it yields CASAVTGTINEQYF.

This clonotype was detected ten times or more. J is TRBJ1-5 and V is TRBV20-1; 8 bases line up with TRBD1. The CDR3 is 14 amino acids. V was pared by 5 bases and J by 4 bases, with 7 bases of the junction left unmatched. The V gene's germline CDR1 is DFQATT and CDR2 SNEGSKA (reference sequence). CDR3 sequence: CSAPRTGRNQPQHF. As DNA, the CDR3 is TGCAGTGCTCCCCGGACAGGGCGAAATCAGCCCCAGCATTTT.

This clonotype was found many times. This rearrangement joins TRBV6-2 or TRBV6-3 to TRBJ2-7, with D perhaps TRBD2 (6 bases). V lost 5 bases and J 2 bases, leaving 13 bases between the germline ends. This CDR3 spans 14 amino acids. Germline CDR1 is MNHEY and CDR2 is SVGEGT. The CDR3 sequence is CASSVQAGPYEQYF. The DNA for the CDR3 is TGTGCCAGCAGTGTACAAGCGGGTCCCTACGAGCAGTACTTC.

This clonotype was seen at least ten times. The chain couples TRBV29-1 to TRBJ1-1; perhaps TRBD1 as D (5 bases). The germline V gene has CDR1 SQVTM and CDR2 ANQGSEA. The CDR3 totals 13 residues. Between the trimmed V and J ends, which lost 4 bases and 0 bases, there was a span of 9 bases. CDR3 sequence: CSVGQLMNTEAFF. The CDR3 DNA sequence: TGCAGCGTTGGACAGTTAATGAACACTGAAGCTTTCTTT.

In its sample, this clonotype was seen many times. The chain carries TRBV20-1 and TRBJ2-1; the D call may be TRBD1 or TRBD2 (5 bases each). V lost 2 bases and J lost 8, with 19 bases in between. This CDR3 has 15 residues. The germline gives CDR1 DFQATT, CDR2 SNEGSKA (reference sequence). In DNA form, the CDR3 reads TGCAGTGCTAGAACGGGCGGGCACGAAGGGGATGAGCAGTTCTTC. It specifies CSARTGGHEGDEQFF.

This clonotype was counted many times. The chain uses TRBV14 and TRBJ1-1, with D unresolved. Trimming removed 3 bases from V and 0 bases from J, with 14 bases in between. The V gene's germline CDR1 is SGHDN and CDR2 FVKESK. The CDR3 totals 16 residues. CDR3 loop: CASSHPGWGLNTEAFF. The CDR3 coding sequence is TGTGCCAGCAGCCACCCTGGCTGGGGTTTGAACACTGAAGCTTTCTTT.

The CDR3 spells CASSELPPPGDTQYF. Here the CDR3 DNA reads TGTGCCAGCAGTGAACTCCCCCCCCCGGGGGACACGCAGTATTTT. The V and J genes are TRBV2 and TRBJ2-3; TRBD2 is a possible D gene (6 bases). The CDR3 is 15 residues long. Germline-derived CDR1 and CDR2 are SNHLY and FYNNEI. Trimming removed 2 bases at V and 9 bases at J, with 18 bases between.

This clonotype was detected many times. This chain joins TRBV28 and TRBJ2-1, with 7 positions matching TRBD2. Germline V CDR1 and CDR2: MDHEN, SYDVKM. This CDR3 comprises 15 residues. The J segment lost 3 bases and the V segment lost 2 bases, leaving 4 bases of the junction unmatched. The CDR3 coding sequence is TGTGCCAGCAGTTTAGCGGGAGCTTACTACAATGAGCAGTTCTTC. It codes for CASSLAGAYYNEQFF.

This clonotype was recorded many times. This chain joins TRBV9 and TRBJ1-2, with TRBD1 identical over 10 bases. The trim removed 4 bases at V and 8 bases at J, leaving 8 bases unmatched. This CDR3 is built from 14 residues. Germline values: CDR1 SGDLS, CDR2 YYNGEE. The chain's CDR3 is CASSLLGTGDGYTF. DNA of the CDR3: TGTGCCAGCAGCCTCCTCGGGACAGGGGACGGCTACACCTTC.

Comments on this clonotype: Lacking the conserved final phenylalanine or tryptophan, this CDR3 likely reflects a read error. The rearrangement joins TRBV14 to TRBJ2-1; D not resolved. The germline V gene encodes CDR1 SGHDN and CDR2 FVKESK. This CDR3 region has 13 residues. The CDR3 DNA follows: TGTGCCAGCAGCCAAGATTACAACAATGGGCAGTTCATC. This sequence encodes CASSQDYNNGQFI.

This clonotype has just one count. At one boundary the junction diverges from the germline segment, which might be a read error. V is TRBV28 and J is TRBJ2-7; tentatively, D is TRBD1 (5 bases). The germline V gene has CDR1 MDHEN and CDR2 SYDVKM. The CDR3 consists of 13 residues. The CDR3 nucleotides are TGTGCCATCGGACACCCTCCCTCCTACGAGCAGCACTTC. This encodes CAIGHPPSYEQHF.

At least ten counts were recorded for this clonotype. This chain connects TRBV6-5 to TRBJ2-2; 8 bases agree with TRBD2. The V and J ends lost 2 bases and 2 bases, in that order; junction bases with no gene match: 4. This CDR3 region has 16 residues. CDR1 MNHEY and CDR2 SVGAGI come from the germline V gene. The CDR3 DNA sequence: TGTGCCAGCAGTTACGTACTAGCGGCTAACACCGGGGAGCTGTTTTTT. Amino acid sequence: CASSYVLAANTGELFF.

This clonotype was seen many times. V usage is TRBV20-1 and J usage is TRBJ2-7; 9 bases map to TRBD2. The CDR3 length is 14 residues. CDR1 and CDR2 (germline): DFQATT, SNEGSKA (reference sequence). J was trimmed by 6 bases and V by 1 base; bases with no gene match: 7. The CDR3: CSARGASGMSEQYF. Written as DNA, the CDR3 is TGCAGTGCTAGAGGGGCTAGCGGGATGTCCGAGCAGTACTTC.